Below, one T cell receptor (beta chain) is given with its context. As yet, its antigen is unknown. Method: immunoSEQ multiplex PCR; TCRdb's copy keeps in-frame clones and lacks some. The sample lists 130,000 to 150,000 clones, 85% to 95% seen once, with 1.9% in the top ten. V lost 4 bases and J lost 7; bases outside the gene matches: 1. From germline, CDR1 is KGHDR and CDR2 SFDVKD. This CDR3 contains 13 residues. These data originate in a study of T cell responses to AZD1222 COVID-19 vaccine. Overall study results and limits: Females outnumbered males among donors, who were mostly white British; clonal diversity was possibly underestimated. The study found Spike-specific TCR breadth and depth rose after two AZD1222 doses. Across spike, vaccine-associated CD4 TCRs were found, dominant at 160-218 and 743-854.

The clonotype was recovered from an adult in good health. V is TRBV24-1 and J is TRBJ2-2, with TRBD1 matching 8 bases. The sequenced sample was peripheral blood, obtained on day 0 of AZD1222 vaccination. CDR3 region: CATSEGTGGELFF. DNA of the CDR3: TGTGCCACCAGTGAAGGGACAGGCGGGGAGCTGTTTTTT.